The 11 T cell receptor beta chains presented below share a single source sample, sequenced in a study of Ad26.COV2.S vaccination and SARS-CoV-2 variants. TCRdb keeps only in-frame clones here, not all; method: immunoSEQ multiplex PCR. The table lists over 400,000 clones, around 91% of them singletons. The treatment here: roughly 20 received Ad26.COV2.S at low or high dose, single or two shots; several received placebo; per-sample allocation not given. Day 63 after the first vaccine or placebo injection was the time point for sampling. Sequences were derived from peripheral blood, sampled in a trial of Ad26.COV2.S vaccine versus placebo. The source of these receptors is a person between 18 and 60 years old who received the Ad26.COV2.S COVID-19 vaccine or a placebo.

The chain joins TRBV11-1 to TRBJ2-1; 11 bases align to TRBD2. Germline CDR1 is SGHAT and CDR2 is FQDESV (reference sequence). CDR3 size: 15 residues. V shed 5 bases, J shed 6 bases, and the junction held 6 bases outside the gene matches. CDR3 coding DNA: TGTGCCAGCAGCACCCGACTAGCGGGGTTCAATGAGCAGTTCTTC. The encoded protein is CASSTRLAGFNEQFF.

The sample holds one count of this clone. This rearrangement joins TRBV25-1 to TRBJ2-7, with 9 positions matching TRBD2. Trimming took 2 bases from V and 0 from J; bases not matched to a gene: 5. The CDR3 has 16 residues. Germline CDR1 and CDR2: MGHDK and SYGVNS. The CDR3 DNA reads TGTGCCAGCAGTGAAGGCCGGACTAGCGACTCCTACGAGCAGTACTTC. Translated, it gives CASSEGRTSDSYEQYF.

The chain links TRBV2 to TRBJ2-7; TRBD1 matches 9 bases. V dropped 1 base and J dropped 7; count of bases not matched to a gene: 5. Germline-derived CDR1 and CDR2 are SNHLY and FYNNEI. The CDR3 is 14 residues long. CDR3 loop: CASSEGTGDREQYF. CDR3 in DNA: TGTGCCAGCAGTGAAGGGACAGGGGATCGGGAGCAGTACTTC.

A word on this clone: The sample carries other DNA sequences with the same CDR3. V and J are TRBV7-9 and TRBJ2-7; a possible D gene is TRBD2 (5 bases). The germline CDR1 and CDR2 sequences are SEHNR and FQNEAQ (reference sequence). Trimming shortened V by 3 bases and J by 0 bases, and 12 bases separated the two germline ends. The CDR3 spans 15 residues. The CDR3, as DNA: TGTGCCAGCAGCTTCGGGTCGGGGATCTCCTACGAGCAGTACTTC. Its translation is CASSFGSGISYEQYF.

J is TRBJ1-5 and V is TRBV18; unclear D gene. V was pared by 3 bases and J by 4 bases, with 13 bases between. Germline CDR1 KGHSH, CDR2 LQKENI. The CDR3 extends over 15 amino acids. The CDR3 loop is CASSPNWDKNQPQHF. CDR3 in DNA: TGTGCCAGCTCACCTAATTGGGATAAGAATCAGCCCCAGCATTTT.

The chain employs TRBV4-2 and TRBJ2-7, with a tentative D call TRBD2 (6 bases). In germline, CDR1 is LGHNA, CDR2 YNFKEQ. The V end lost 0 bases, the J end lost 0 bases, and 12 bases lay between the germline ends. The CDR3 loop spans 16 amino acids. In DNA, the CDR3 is TGTGCCAGCAGCCAAGATCAACTAGCTAGCTCCTACGAGCAGTACTTC. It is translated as CASSQDQLASSYEQYF.

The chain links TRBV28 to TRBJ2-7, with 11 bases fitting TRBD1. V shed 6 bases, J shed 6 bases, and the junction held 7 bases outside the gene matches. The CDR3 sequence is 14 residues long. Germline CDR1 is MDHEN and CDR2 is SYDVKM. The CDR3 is CASSRGTGGPEQYF. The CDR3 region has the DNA TGTGCCAGCAGCCGCGGGACAGGGGGGCCCGAGCAGTACTTC.

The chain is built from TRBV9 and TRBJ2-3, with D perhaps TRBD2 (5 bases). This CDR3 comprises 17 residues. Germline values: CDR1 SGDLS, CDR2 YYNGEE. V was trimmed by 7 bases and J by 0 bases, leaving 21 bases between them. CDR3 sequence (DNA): TGTGCCAGCTCACATACCCAGGAGGCGGATAGCACAGATACGCAGTATTTT. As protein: CASSHTQEADSTDTQYF.

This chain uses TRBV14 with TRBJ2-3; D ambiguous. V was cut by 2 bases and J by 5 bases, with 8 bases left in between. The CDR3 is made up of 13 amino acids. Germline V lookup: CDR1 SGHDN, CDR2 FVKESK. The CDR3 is CASSQQQLDTQYF. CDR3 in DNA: TGTGCCAGCAGCCAACAGCAGCTAGATACGCAGTATTTT.

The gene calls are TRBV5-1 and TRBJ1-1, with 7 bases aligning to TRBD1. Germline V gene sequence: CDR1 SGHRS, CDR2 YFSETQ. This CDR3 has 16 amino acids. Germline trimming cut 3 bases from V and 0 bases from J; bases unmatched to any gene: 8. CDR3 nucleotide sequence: TGCGCCAGCAGCTCGTATGGGACAGAGATGAACACTGAAGCTTTCTTT. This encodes CASSSYGTEMNTEAFF.

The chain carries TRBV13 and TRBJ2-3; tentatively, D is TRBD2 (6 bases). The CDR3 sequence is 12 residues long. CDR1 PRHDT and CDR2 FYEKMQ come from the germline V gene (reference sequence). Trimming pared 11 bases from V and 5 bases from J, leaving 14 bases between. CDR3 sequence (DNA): TGTGCCTCACTGGCGGGAATAGATACGCAGTATTTT. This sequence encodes CASLAGIDTQYF.